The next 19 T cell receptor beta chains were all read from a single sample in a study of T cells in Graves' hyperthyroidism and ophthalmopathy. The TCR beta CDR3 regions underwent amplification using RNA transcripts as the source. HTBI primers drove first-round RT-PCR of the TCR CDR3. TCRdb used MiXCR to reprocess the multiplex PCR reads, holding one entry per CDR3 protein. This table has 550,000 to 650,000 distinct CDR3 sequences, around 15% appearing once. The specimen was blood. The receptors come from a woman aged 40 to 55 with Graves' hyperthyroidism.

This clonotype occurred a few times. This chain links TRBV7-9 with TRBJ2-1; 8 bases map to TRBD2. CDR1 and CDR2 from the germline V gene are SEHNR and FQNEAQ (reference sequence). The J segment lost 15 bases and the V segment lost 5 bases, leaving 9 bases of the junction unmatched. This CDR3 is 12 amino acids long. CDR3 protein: CASSKAAGETFF. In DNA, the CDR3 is TGTGCCAGCAGCAAAGCAGCGGGAGAGACGTTCTTC.

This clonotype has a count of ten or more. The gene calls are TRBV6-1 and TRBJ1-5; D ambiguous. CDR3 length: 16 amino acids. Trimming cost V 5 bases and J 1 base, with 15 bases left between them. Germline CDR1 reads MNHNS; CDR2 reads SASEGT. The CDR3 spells CASSRSGNPSNQPQHF. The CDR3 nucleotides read TGTGCCAGCAGTCGGTCGGGGAACCCAAGCAATCAGCCCCAGCATTTT.

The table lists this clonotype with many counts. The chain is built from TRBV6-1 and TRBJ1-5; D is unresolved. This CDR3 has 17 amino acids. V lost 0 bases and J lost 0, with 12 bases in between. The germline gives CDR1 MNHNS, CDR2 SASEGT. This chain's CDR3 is CASSEAPDGYSNQPQHF. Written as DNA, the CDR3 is TGTGCCAGCAGTGAAGCGCCCGACGGTTATAGCAATCAGCCCCAGCATTTT.

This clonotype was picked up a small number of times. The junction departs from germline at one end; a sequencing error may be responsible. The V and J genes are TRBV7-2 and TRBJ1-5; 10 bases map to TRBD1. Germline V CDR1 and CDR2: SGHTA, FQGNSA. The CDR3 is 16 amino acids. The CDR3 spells CAGSLAGQGVGQPQHF. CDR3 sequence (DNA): TGTGCCGGCAGCTTAGCCGGACAGGGGGTAGGGCAGCCCCAGCATTTT.

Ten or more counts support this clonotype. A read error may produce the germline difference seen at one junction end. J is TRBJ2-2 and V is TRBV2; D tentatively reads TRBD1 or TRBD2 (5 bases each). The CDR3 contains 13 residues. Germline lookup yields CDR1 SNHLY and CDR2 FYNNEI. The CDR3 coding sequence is TGCGCCAGCAGGGACGAGAACACCGGGGAGCTGTTTTTT. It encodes CASRDENTGELFF. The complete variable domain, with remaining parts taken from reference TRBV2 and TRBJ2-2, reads EPEVTQTPSHQVTQMGQEVILRCVPISNHLYFYWYRQILGQKVEFLVSFYNNEISEKSEIFDDQFSVERPDGSNFTLKIRSTKLEDSAMYFCASRDENTGELFFGEGSRLTVL.

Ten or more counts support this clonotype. The CDR3 DNA follows: TGTGCCACCAGTGATTTAACAGGGGGAGGACAGCCCCAGCATTTT. Protein sequence: CATSDLTGGGQPQHF. The chain uses TRBV24-1 and TRBJ1-5; 8 bases map to TRBD1. From germline, CDR1 is KGHDR and CDR2 SFDVKD. The junction had 5 bases not matched to a gene; V was cut back by 1 base and J by 7 bases. The CDR3 spans 15 residues.

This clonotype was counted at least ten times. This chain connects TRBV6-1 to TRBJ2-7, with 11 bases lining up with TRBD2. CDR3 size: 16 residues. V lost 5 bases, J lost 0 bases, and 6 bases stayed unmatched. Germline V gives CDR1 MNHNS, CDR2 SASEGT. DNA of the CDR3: TGTGCCAGCAGTATACTAGCGGGAGACCTCTCCTACGAGCAGTACTTC. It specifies CASSILAGDLSYEQYF.

CDR3 coding DNA: TGTGCCAGCAGGCTCGACAGGGGAAGGGGCTACGAGCAGTACTTC. Its protein product is CASRLDRGRGYEQYF. The chain has TRBV2 and TRBJ2-7, with 8 bases fitting TRBD1. Germline CDR1 reads SNHLY; CDR2 reads FYNNEI. With V trimmed by 6 bases and J by 3 bases, 10 bases remained unmatched. The CDR3 is 15 amino acids.

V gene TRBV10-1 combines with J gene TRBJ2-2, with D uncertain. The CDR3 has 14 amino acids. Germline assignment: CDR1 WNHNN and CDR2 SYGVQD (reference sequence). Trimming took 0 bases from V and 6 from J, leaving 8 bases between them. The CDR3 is CASSESFGPGELFF. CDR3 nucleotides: TGCGCCAGCAGTGAGTCGTTTGGCCCCGGGGAGCTGTTTTTT.

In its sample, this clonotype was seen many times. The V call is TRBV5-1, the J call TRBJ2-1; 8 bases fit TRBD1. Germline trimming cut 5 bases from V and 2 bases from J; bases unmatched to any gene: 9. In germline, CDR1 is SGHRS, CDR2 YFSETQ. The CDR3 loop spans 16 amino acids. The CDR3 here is CASSSTGAGAYNEQFF. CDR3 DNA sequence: TGCGCCAGCAGTTCGACAGGGGCCGGGGCCTACAATGAGCAGTTCTTC.

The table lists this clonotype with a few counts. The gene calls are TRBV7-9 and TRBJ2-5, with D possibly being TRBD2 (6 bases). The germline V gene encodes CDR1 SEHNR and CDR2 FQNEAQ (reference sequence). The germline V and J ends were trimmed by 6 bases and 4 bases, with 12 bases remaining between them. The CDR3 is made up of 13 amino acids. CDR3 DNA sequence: TGTGCCAGCAGACGGAGACTAGGAGAGACCCAGTACTTC. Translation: CASRRRLGETQYF.

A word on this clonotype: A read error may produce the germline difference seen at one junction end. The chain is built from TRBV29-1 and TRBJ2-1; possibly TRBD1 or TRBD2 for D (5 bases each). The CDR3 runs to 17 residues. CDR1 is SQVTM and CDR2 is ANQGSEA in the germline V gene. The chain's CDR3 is CSVPGRPPLVRYNGQFF. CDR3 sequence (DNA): TGCAGCGTTCCGGGGCGGCCTCCACTAGTTCGCTACAATGGGCAGTTCTTC.

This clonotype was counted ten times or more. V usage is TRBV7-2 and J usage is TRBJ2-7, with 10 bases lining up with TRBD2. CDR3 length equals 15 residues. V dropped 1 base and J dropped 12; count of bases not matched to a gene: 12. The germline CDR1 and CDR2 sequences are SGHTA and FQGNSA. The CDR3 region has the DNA TGTGCCAGCAGCTTAGTTTTGACTAGCGGGCAAAGACCGTACTTC. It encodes CASSLVLTSGQRPYF. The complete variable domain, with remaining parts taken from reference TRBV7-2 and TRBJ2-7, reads GAGVSQSPSNKVTEKGKDVELRCDPISGHTALYWYRQSLGQGLEFLIYFQGNSAPDKSGLPSDRFSAERTGGSVSTLTIQRTQQEDSAVYLCASSLVLTSGQRPYFGPGTRLTVT.

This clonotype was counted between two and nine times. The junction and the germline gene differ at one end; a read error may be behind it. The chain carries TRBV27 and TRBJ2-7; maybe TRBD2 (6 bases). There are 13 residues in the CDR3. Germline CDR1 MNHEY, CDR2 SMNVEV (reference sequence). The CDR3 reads CVSRPTSSYEQYF. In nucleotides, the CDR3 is TGTGTCAGCAGACCGACTAGCTCCTACGAGCAGTACTTC.

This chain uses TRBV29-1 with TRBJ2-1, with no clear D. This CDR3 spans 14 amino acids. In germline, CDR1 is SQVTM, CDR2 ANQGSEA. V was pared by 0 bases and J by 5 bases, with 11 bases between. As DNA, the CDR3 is TGCAGCGTTGAAGATTACCGACTTGACAATGAGCAGTTCTTC. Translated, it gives CSVEDYRLDNEQFF.

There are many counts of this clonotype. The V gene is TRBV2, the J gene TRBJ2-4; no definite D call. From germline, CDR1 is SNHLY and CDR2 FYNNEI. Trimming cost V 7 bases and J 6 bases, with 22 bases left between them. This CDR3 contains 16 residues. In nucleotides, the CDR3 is TGTGCCAGCAATAGTGTTCTCACCGAGGCCGGAAACATTCAGTACTTC. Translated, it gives CASNSVLTEAGNIQYF.

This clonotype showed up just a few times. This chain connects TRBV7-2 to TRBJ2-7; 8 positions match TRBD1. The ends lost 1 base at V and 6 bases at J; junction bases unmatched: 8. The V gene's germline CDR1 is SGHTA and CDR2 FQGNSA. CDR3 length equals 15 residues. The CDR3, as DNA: TGTGCCAGCAGCTTAGGCTCCAGGGGGCTAGGCGAGCAGTACTTC. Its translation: CASSLGSRGLGEQYF.

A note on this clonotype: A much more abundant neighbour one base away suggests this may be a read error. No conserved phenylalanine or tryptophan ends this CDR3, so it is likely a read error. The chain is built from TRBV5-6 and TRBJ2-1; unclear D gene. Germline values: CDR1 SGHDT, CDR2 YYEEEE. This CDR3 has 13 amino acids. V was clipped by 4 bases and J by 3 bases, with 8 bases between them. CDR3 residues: CASSHWLYNEQFL. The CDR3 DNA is TGTGCCAGCAGCCATTGGCTCTACAATGAGCAGTTCCTC.

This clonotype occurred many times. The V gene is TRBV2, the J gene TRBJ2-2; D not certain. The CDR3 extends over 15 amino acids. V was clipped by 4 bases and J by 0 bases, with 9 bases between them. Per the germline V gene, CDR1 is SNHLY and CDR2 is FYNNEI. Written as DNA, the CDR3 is TGTGCCAGCAGTGGGGCAAGGACGAACACCGGGGAGCTGTTTTTT. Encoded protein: CASSGARTNTGELFF.